This TCR beta chain comes out of a study of blood T cell repertoires in COVID-19. The assay was immunoSEQ multiplex PCR, and TCRdb's table has in-frame clones only and misses some. The sample has 180,000 or so clones, about four fifths seen once; the top ten hold less than 4%. Germline lookup yields CDR1 KGHSH and CDR2 LQKENI. Trimming took 1 base from V and 4 from J, leaving 8 bases between them. This CDR3 contains 15 residues. This clone showed up just once. The chain is built from TRBV18 and TRBJ1-6; no reliable D call. The sample comprised PBMCs or T cells enriched from blood (not recorded which). The origin of this receptor is a woman aged 45 to 65 in a cohort exposed to, infected with or recovered from COVID-19 (not recorded which). This chain's CDR3 is CASSPLSGYNSPLHF. Written as DNA, the CDR3 is TGTGCCAGCTCACCACTTTCAGGTTATAATTCACCCCTCCACTTT.